Here is one T cell receptor (beta chain) with its context. Its antigen is undetermined. Generated by immunoSEQ multiplex PCR, the TCRdb table keeps only in-frame clones and is missing some. The table shows about 130,000 clones, with approximately 85% occurring only once. The source of the sample is a study of T cell responses to AZD1222 COVID-19 vaccine. Study-level findings and limits: CD4 TCRs linked to vaccination spanned spike, dominating at 160-218 and 743-854.

Trimming removed 5 bases from V and 2 bases from J, with 15 bases in between. The CDR3 totals 15 residues. The V gene's germline CDR1 is LNHDA and CDR2 SQIVND (reference sequence). This chain connects TRBV19 to TRBJ1-1, with unresolved D. The source was peripheral blood, collected on day 0 of AZD1222 vaccination. The origin of this receptor is an adult in good health. This CDR3 is CASSPSLTLNTEAFF. For the CDR3, the DNA is TGTGCCAGTAGTCCCTCCCTCACACTCAACACTGAAGCTTTCTTT. Filled out from reference TRBV19 and TRBJ1-1, the complete variable domain reads DGGITQSPKYLFRKEGQNVTLSCEQNLNHDAMYWYRQDPGQGLRLIYYSQIVNDFQKGDIAEGYSVSREKKESFPLTVTSAQKNPTAFYLCASSPSLTLNTEAFFGQGTRLTVV.